What follows are 15 T cell receptor beta chains derived from one specimen sequenced in a study of response to subunit inactivated influenza vaccine. TCRdb used MiXCR to reprocess the RT-PCR reads, holding one entry per CDR3 protein. The sample yields a few hundred thousand distinct CDR3 sequences, about 14% seen once. The sample was PBMCs from blood, taken about 11 days after vaccination. These receptors all come from a man aged 45-65 years who received an inactivated influenza vaccine.

Comments on this clonotype: An end of the junction does not agree with germline; a read error may underlie this. CDR3: CASSPSRSHNEQFF. The CDR3 bases are TGTGCCAGCAGCCCCTCCCGCTCCCACAATGAGCAGTTCTTC. The rearrangement uses TRBV27 and TRBJ2-1, with no clear D. The CDR3 runs 14 residues. CDR1 MNHEY and CDR2 SMNVEV come from the germline V gene (reference sequence).

This clonotype showed up just a few times. The J gene is TRBJ2-1, the V gene TRBV5-1; the match to TRBD2 covers 10 bases. V gave up 4 bases and J gave up 4 bases; unmatched junction bases: 8. Germline V lookup: CDR1 SGHRS, CDR2 YFSETQ. The CDR3 loop spans 16 amino acids. The CDR3 coding sequence is TGCGCCAGCAGCACACCGAGCGGGGGGGTTTACAATGAGCAGTTCTTC. Amino acid sequence: CASSTPSGGVYNEQFF. The whole variable domain, remainder taken from reference TRBV5-1 and TRBJ2-1, is KAGVTQTPRYLIKTRGQQVTLSCSPISGHRSVSWYQQTPGQGLQFLFEYFSETQRNKGNFPGRFSGRQFSNSRSEMNVSTLELGDSALYLCASSTPSGGVYNEQFFGPGTRLTVL.

This clonotype came up many times. V gene TRBV20-1 combines with J gene TRBJ2-7; 8 bases are a match to TRBD1. Germline CDR1 and CDR2: DFQATT and SNEGSKA (reference sequence). V was pared by 5 bases and J by 4 bases, with 4 bases of the junction left unmatched. The CDR3 has 12 residues. The CDR3 loop is CSAGTGAYEQYF. CDR3 DNA sequence: TGCAGTGCTGGGACAGGAGCTTACGAGCAGTACTTC.

The sample holds many counts of this clonotype. The V gene is TRBV12-3 or TRBV12-4, the J gene TRBJ2-5, with D unresolved. The CDR3 consists of 13 residues. Trimming shortened V by 5 bases and J by 5 bases, and 12 bases separated the two germline ends. The CDR3 loop is CASSLWASETQYF. The DNA of the CDR3 is TGTGCCAGCAGTCTATGGGCCTCGGAGACCCAGTACTTC.

This clonotype showed up just a few times. The chain employs TRBV7-8 and TRBJ2-7; TRBD1 aligns across 9 bases. Germline-derived CDR1 and CDR2 are SGHVS and FQNEAQ. This CDR3 comprises 16 residues. Germline trimming cut 5 bases from V and 1 base from J; bases unmatched to any gene: 9. The CDR3 spells CASSPPGTGHSYEQYF. The CDR3 region has the DNA TGTGCCAGCAGCCCCCCCGGGACAGGGCATTCCTACGAGCAGTACTTC.

J is TRBJ1-2 and V is TRBV20-1; 7 bases map to TRBD1. Germline CDR1 and CDR2: DFQATT and SNEGSKA (reference sequence). Trimming cost V 2 bases and J 6 bases; bases outside gene matches: 6. The CDR3 extends over 13 amino acids. CDR3 nucleotide sequence: TGCAGTGCTAGACAGGGGGGAGTCGATGGCTACACCTTC. Protein: CSARQGGVDGYTF.

This chain uses TRBV12-3 or TRBV12-4 with TRBJ2-3; 14 bases match TRBD2. The CDR3 loop spans 15 amino acids. With V trimmed by 6 bases and J by 5 bases, 4 bases remained unmatched. The CDR3 region is CASRRTSGRLDTQYF. The CDR3 DNA reads TGTGCCAGCAGGCGGACTAGCGGGAGGCTAGATACGCAGTATTTT.

The sample holds a few counts of this clonotype. This sequence joins TRBV7-9 and TRBJ2-3; D possibly corresponds to TRBD1 (7 bases). This CDR3 is built from 16 residues. Trimming pared 5 bases from V and 4 bases from J, leaving 19 bases between. Germline V CDR1 and CDR2: SEHNR, FQNEAQ (reference sequence). The CDR3 protein is CASSAGGTEIADTQYF. The CDR3 DNA reads TGTGCCAGCAGCGCAGGCGGGACAGAGATAGCAGATACGCAGTATTTT.

This clonotype was counted between two and nine times. V and J are TRBV20-1 and TRBJ2-5; 8 bases align to TRBD1. CDR3 length: 13 residues. V shed 8 bases, J shed 1 base, and the junction held 6 bases outside the gene matches. Germline CDR1 is DFQATT and CDR2 is SNEGSKA (reference sequence). The CDR3 loop reads CSKQGASQETQYF. CDR3 coding DNA: TGCAGTAAGCAGGGGGCATCCCAAGAGACCCAGTACTTC.

This chain joins TRBV7-8 and TRBJ1-5; tentatively, D is TRBD1 (5 bases). This CDR3 has 18 amino acids. Trimming shortened V by 0 bases and J by 0 bases, and 15 bases separated the two germline ends. Germline V gene lookup returns CDR1 SGHVS and CDR2 FQNEAQ. The CDR3 loop is CASSLAMGQSLSNQPQHF. The CDR3 bases are TGTGCCAGCAGCTTAGCGATGGGGCAGTCCCTTAGCAATCAGCCCCAGCATTTT.

This clonotype was seen ten or more times. V and J are TRBV11-2 and TRBJ1-6; maybe TRBD1 (5 bases). Germline V CDR1 and CDR2: SGHAT, FQNNGV. CDR3 length: 13 residues. The ends were cut back, 5 bases at V and 10 bases at J, with 12 bases in the middle. CDR3 sequence (DNA): TGTGCCAGCAGCCTAGGGACCTCCTCACCCCTCCACTTT. This encodes CASSLGTSSPLHF. Full variable domain (remainder filled in from reference TRBV11-2 and TRBJ1-6): EAGVAQSPRYKIIEKRQSVAFWCNPISGHATLYWYQQILGQGPKLLIQFQNNGVVDDSQLPKDRFSAERLKGVDSTLKIQPAKLEDSAVYLCASSLGTSSPLHFGNGTRLTVT.

The chain uses TRBV30 and TRBJ1-2; TRBD1 aligns across 9 bases. Germline V CDR1 and CDR2: GTSNPN, SVGIG (reference sequence). With 0 bases clipped from V and 12 bases from J, the junction kept 8 bases outside the gene matches. CDR3 size: 13 residues. CDR3 coding DNA: TGTGCCTGGAGTGTACGGGACAGGGCCCCAAACACCTTC. This translates into CAWSVRDRAPNTF.

Only a few counts were recorded for this clonotype. V gene TRBV11-1 combines with J gene TRBJ2-3, with TRBD2 matching 9 bases. Germline trimming cut 3 bases from V and 0 bases from J; bases unmatched to any gene: 10. Germline V gene data show CDR1 as SGHAT and CDR2 as FQDESV (reference sequence). This CDR3 comprises 18 residues. The CDR3 DNA follows: TGTGCCAGCAGCTTCCCAAGATCTAGCGGGGTTAGCACAGATACGCAGTATTTT. Translating gives CASSFPRSSGVSTDTQYF.

The chain combines TRBV21-1 with TRBJ1-2; the D call of TRBD1 is as the table states it, not checked on the DNA. TRBV21-1 is an annotated pseudogene. The CDR3 extends over 14 amino acids. CDR3 DNA sequence: TGTGCCAGCAGCAAAACCGGGGGTAGCTATGGCTACACCTTC. This encodes CASSKTGGSYGYTF.

This clonotype was detected only a few times. The V gene is TRBV9, the J gene TRBJ2-7, with a possible D match to TRBD2 (5 bases). The germline CDR1 and CDR2 sequences are SGDLS and YYNGEE. This CDR3 has 14 amino acids. Between the trimmed V and J ends, which lost 4 bases and 2 bases, there was a span of 13 bases. The CDR3 sequence is CASSPEGVTYEQYF. The CDR3, as DNA: TGTGCCAGCAGCCCCGAGGGAGTTACCTACGAGCAGTACTTC.